Reported below is one T cell receptor (beta chain). Its antigen is not identified. CDR3 length equals 11 residues. Germline CDR1 and CDR2: DFQATT and SNEGSKA (reference sequence). The V segment lost 6 bases and the J segment 8 bases; nucleotides outside the gene matches: 6. The data derive from a study of OX40 agonist ivuxolimab in advanced cancers. Study-level information: Two cutaneous melanoma patients and one hepatocellular carcinoma patient, three in all, had partial responses.

Samples of blood were obtained at baseline, on cycle 4 day 1, and on cycle 7 day 1. Study-wide results and limits: Expanded clones tended on average to be more numerous among CD8+ T cells than CD4+. Nonresponders included some who also had low normalized T-cell clonal expansion.

Profiling relied on immunoSEQ multiplex PCR, and the TCRdb table lists in-frame clones only, not all of them. Of around 95,000 clones in the sample, almost 90% were seen once. The receptor's source is an adult with an advanced solid tumor such as melanoma, head and neck, liver or kidney cancer. The specimen was CD4+ or CD8+ T cells sorted from blood, collected in a trial of the OX40 agonist ivuxolimab. The chain uses TRBV20-1 and TRBJ1-2; 7 bases match TRBD1. Here the CDR3 DNA reads TGCAGTGCGCTAACAGGGGTCGGCTACACCTTC. Its translation: CSALTGVGYTF.